One and the same sample provided the 23 T cell receptor beta chains below, sequenced in a study of siplizumab effects on memory and regulatory T cells. TCRdb's copy holds only in-frame clones and misses some; the assay was immunoSEQ multiplex PCR. The repertoire consists of 97,000 or so clones, with about 90% occurring once and the leading ten covering around 1.1%. The sample taken for sequencing was CD4+ T cells sorted from blood. These TCRs come from a human donor in good health.

The chain has TRBV30 and TRBJ2-3; 9 bases map to TRBD2. The CDR3 loop spans 14 amino acids. Per the germline V gene, CDR1 is GTSNPN and CDR2 is SVGIG (reference sequence). J was trimmed by 2 bases and V by 3 bases; bases with no gene match: 3. CDR3 amino acids: CAWRTSGSTDTQYF. The CDR3 region has the DNA TGTGCCTGGAGGACTAGCGGATCCACAGATACGCAGTATTTT.

This chain uses TRBV28 with TRBJ2-4; 12 bases map to TRBD2. V was pared by 5 bases and J by 0 bases, with 5 bases of the junction left unmatched. The CDR3 totals 17 residues. The germline V gene encodes CDR1 MDHEN and CDR2 SYDVKM. For the CDR3, the DNA is TGTGCCAGCAGTACGGGACTAGCGGGTCTAGCCAAAAACATTCAGTACTTC. Its protein product is CASSTGLAGLAKNIQYF.

V is TRBV28 and J is TRBJ2-7; D gene ambiguous. V was shortened by 8 bases and J by 2 bases, with 19 bases between the two germline ends. The CDR3 totals 15 residues. CDR1 is MDHEN, CDR2 SYDVKM, per germline. CDR3 sequence (DNA): TGTGCCAGCCGAACGTATGCCTACCGCACCTACGAGCAGTACTTC. Translation: CASRTYAYRTYEQYF.

This sequence joins TRBV6-1 and TRBJ2-1, with unresolved D. CDR3 length: 15 residues. V was shortened by 4 bases and J by 6 bases, with 16 bases between the two germline ends. Germline V gene sequence: CDR1 MNHNS, CDR2 SASEGT. The CDR3 is CASSARTGHVNEQFF. CDR3 bases: TGTGCCAGCAGTGCTAGGACCGGGCACGTCAATGAGCAGTTCTTC.

Concerning this clone itself: The junction departs from the called germline gene at one end, perhaps through a read error. This sample includes further DNA sequences coding for the same CDR3. This chain joins TRBV18 and TRBJ2-7, with D uncertain. The CDR3 runs to 16 residues. Germline V CDR1 and CDR2: KGHSH, LQKENI. The CDR3 region has the DNA TGTGCCACTTCCCTTACCGCCAGGACGTCTGGCTACGAGCAATACTTC. It is translated as CATSLTARTSGYEQYF.

The chain links TRBV7-8 to TRBJ2-5; D is perhaps TRBD2 (5 bases). The CDR3 extends over 13 amino acids. V dropped 5 bases and J dropped 5 bases, with 12 bases sitting between them. In germline, CDR1 is SGHVS, CDR2 FQNEAQ. The CDR3 here is CASSATRAETQYF. CDR3 nucleotides: TGTGCCAGCAGCGCTACTAGGGCGGAGACCCAGTACTTC.

This clone was found once. The chain uses TRBV7-9 and TRBJ2-3; D is unresolved. The CDR3 sequence is 14 residues long. CDR1 and CDR2 (germline): SEHNR, FQNEAQ (reference sequence). The V end was cut by 1 base, the J end by 0 bases, with 5 bases between. CDR3 sequence: CASSLVRSTDTQYF. The CDR3 DNA reads as TGTGCCAGCAGCTTAGTAAGGAGCACAGATACGCAGTATTTT.

The V and J genes are TRBV4-2 and TRBJ2-1, with 11 bases lining up with TRBD2. The junction had 9 bases not matched to a gene; V was cut back by 0 bases and J by 8 bases. The CDR3 is 17 residues long. Germline assignment: CDR1 LGHNA and CDR2 YNFKEQ. CDR3 residues: CASSQESGTSGWHEQFF. In DNA, the CDR3 is TGTGCCAGCAGCCAAGAGTCGGGGACTAGCGGTTGGCATGAGCAGTTCTTC.

This CDR3 reads CASSLRREGLGQFF. CDR3 DNA sequence: TGTGCCAGCAGCTTAAGGCGGGAGGGCCTCGGGCAGTTCTTC. V and J are TRBV7-9 and TRBJ2-1, with 9 bases that match TRBD2. Germline lookup yields CDR1 SEHNR and CDR2 FQNEAQ (reference sequence). The CDR3 is made up of 14 amino acids. The junction had 8 bases not matched to a gene; V was cut back by 2 bases and J by 12 bases.

This chain joins TRBV9 and TRBJ2-2; D gene unclear. V was clipped by 0 bases and J by 4 bases, with 10 bases between them. The CDR3 is made up of 15 amino acids. CDR1 and CDR2 from the germline V gene are SGDLS and YYNGEE. CDR3 in DNA: TGTGCCAGCAGCGTAGTTACCGGTGGCACCGGGGAGCTGTTTTTT. Translating gives CASSVVTGGTGELFF.

This chain uses TRBV5-1 with TRBJ2-7; 11 bases are a match to TRBD2. The CDR3 has 14 residues. In germline, CDR1 is SGHRS, CDR2 YFSETQ. The J segment lost 5 bases and the V segment lost 3 bases, leaving 4 bases of the junction unmatched. CDR3 in amino acids: CASSSLAGVNEQYF. In DNA, the CDR3 is TGCGCCAGCAGCTCACTAGCGGGAGTAAACGAGCAGTACTTC.

This chain uses TRBV7-7 with TRBJ1-1; D is ambiguous. V lost 1 base and J 1 base, leaving 13 bases between the germline ends. This CDR3 comprises 16 residues. From germline, CDR1 is SSHAT and CDR2 FNYEAQ (reference sequence). CDR3 coding DNA: TGTGCCAGCAGCTTAGATAGGGAAGTGGCGAACACTGAAGCTTTCTTT. Translation gives CASSLDREVANTEAFF.

This chain connects TRBV5-6 to TRBJ2-3; 8 bases agree with TRBD1. CDR3 size: 16 residues. The germline V gene encodes CDR1 SGHDT and CDR2 YYEEEE. After removal of 4 bases from V and 3 bases from J, the junction contained 10 bases not matched to a gene. The DNA for the CDR3 is TGTGCCAGCAGCGAGACGGGACAGGTGAGGACAGATACGCAGTATTTT. Its translation: CASSETGQVRTDTQYF.

To note about this clone: Compared with germline, one end of the junction differs, possibly owing to a read error. This rearrangement joins TRBV18 to TRBJ2-1; D could derive from TRBD1 or TRBD2 (5 bases each). Germline CDR1 KGHSH, CDR2 LQKENI. This CDR3 contains 14 residues. The CDR3 spells CASSPPGTYNEQFF. CDR3 nucleotides: TGTGCCAGCTCACCACCCGGGACCTATAATGAGCAGTTCTTC.

The chain is built from TRBV28 and TRBJ2-7; TRBD1 agrees at 9 bases. The CDR3 runs 15 residues. Germline-derived CDR1 and CDR2 are MDHEN and SYDVKM. J lost 5 bases, V lost 7 bases, and 12 bases had no gene match. CDR3 in amino acids: CASTTQGAKRDEQYF. CDR3 DNA sequence: TGTGCCAGCACAACACAGGGGGCGAAGCGCGACGAGCAGTACTTC.

The CDR3 DNA reads as TGTGCCAGCAGCCGGGGACAGGCGCTGAACACCGGGGAGCTGTTTTTT. This translates into CASSRGQALNTGELFF. This chain links TRBV7-7 with TRBJ2-2; TRBD1 matches at 8 bases. This CDR3 region has 16 residues. Trimming cost V 5 bases and J 1 base; bases outside gene matches: 6. CDR1 and CDR2 from the germline V gene are SSHAT and FNYEAQ (reference sequence).

The V gene is TRBV7-9, the J gene TRBJ2-2; the match to TRBD2 covers 12 bases. Germline loops: CDR1 SEHNR, CDR2 FQNEAQ (reference sequence). V was clipped by 4 bases and J by 0 bases; unmatched bases: 6. This CDR3 comprises 18 residues. This chain's CDR3 is CASSSIRTSGTNTGELFF. The CDR3 DNA follows: TGTGCCAGCAGCTCCATCCGGACTAGCGGGACGAACACCGGGGAGCTGTTTTTT.

The rearrangement uses TRBV19 and TRBJ1-5; D is perhaps TRBD1 (6 bases). Looked up from germline, CDR1 is LNHDA and CDR2 is SQIVND (reference sequence). The CDR3 is 12 residues long. V lost 7 bases to trimming and J lost 4 bases, with 8 bases between them. In nucleotides, the CDR3 is TGTGCCAGTAAAGGGACAAATCAGCCCCAGCATTTT. This translates into CASKGTNQPQHF.

This chain links TRBV19 with TRBJ2-7, with 12 bases lining up with TRBD1. Trimming took 5 bases from V and 10 from J; bases not matched to a gene: 3. CDR1 and CDR2 (germline): LNHDA, SQIVND (reference sequence). The CDR3 has 12 residues. The CDR3 sequence is CASSSGTGGQYF. For the CDR3, the DNA is TGTGCCAGTAGTTCCGGGACAGGGGGCCAGTACTTC. Looking up the rest from reference TRBV19 and TRBJ2-7 gives the full variable domain: DGGITQSPKYLFRKEGQNVTLSCEQNLNHDAMYWYRQDPGQGLRLIYYSQIVNDFQKGDIAEGYSVSREKKESFPLTVTSAQKNPTAFYLCASSSGTGGQYFGPGTRLTVT.

The V and J genes are TRBV14 and TRBJ1-3; D is unresolved. CDR3 length: 12 residues. Trimming stripped 5 bases from V and 3 bases from J, with 5 bases between. Germline V gene lookup returns CDR1 SGHDN and CDR2 FVKESK. The CDR3 region has the DNA TGTGCCAGCAGCGCAAATGGAAACACCATATATTTT. Translating gives CASSANGNTIYF.

The V call is TRBV19, the J call TRBJ1-4; D ambiguous. Looked up from germline, CDR1 is LNHDA and CDR2 is SQIVND (reference sequence). The CDR3 extends over 11 amino acids. Trimming left V 3 bases short and J 7 bases short, with 3 bases between. CDR3: CASSIGEKLFF. The CDR3 coding sequence is TGTGCCAGTAGTATCGGTGAAAAACTGTTTTTT.

Points on this clone: A much more abundant neighbour one base away suggests this may be a read error. Different DNA sequences within this sample yield the same CDR3. The chain joins TRBV30 to TRBJ1-1, with no clear D. This CDR3 region has 13 residues. Germline assignment: CDR1 GTSNPN and CDR2 SVGIG (reference sequence). V dropped 0 bases and J dropped 2 bases, with 7 bases sitting between them. The CDR3 DNA sequence: TGTGCCTGGAGTGTAGGTAGTAACACTGAAGCTTTCTTT. Its translation: CAWSVGSNTEAFF.

This rearrangement joins TRBV6-4 to TRBJ2-3; no definite D call. V shed 5 bases and J shed 2 bases, with 8 bases lying between them. CDR3 size: 13 residues. Germline V gives CDR1 MRHNA, CDR2 SNTAGT. The CDR3 here is CASSPDLTDTQYF. For the CDR3, the DNA is TGTGCCAGCAGTCCGGATCTCACAGATACGCAGTATTTT.